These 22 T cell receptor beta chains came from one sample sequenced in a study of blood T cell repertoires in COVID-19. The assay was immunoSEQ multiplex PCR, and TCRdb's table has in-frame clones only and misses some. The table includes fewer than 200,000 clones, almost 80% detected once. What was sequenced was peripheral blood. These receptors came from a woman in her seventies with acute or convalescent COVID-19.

The CDR3 loop is CSASFRGGGYTF. CDR3 sequence (DNA): TGCAGTGCTAGTTTTCGGGGAGGCGGCTACACCTTC. This sequence joins TRBV20-1 and TRBJ1-2, with D uncertain. Germline CDR1 is DFQATT and CDR2 is SNEGSKA (reference sequence). Trimming removed 3 bases from V and 8 bases from J, with 13 bases in between. The CDR3 totals 12 residues.

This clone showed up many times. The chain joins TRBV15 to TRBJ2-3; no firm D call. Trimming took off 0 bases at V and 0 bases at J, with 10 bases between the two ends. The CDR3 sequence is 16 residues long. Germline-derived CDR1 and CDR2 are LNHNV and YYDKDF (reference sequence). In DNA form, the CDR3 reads TGTGCCACCAGCAGAGATTACACAATAAGCACAGATACGCAGTATTTT. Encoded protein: CATSRDYTISTDTQYF.

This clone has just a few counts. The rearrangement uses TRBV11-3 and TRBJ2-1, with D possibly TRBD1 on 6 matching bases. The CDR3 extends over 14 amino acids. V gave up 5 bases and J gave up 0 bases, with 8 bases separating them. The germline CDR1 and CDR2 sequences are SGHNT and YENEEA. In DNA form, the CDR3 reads TGTGCCAGCAGCCAGACAGGCTCCTACAATGAGCAGTTCTTC. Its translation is CASSQTGSYNEQFF.

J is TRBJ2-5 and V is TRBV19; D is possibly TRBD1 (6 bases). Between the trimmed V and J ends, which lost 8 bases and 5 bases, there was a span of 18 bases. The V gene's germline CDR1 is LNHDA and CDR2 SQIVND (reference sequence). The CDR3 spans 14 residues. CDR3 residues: CASSDRNLPETQYF. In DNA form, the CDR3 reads TGTGCCAGTTCCGACAGGAATCTCCCCGAGACCCAGTACTTC.

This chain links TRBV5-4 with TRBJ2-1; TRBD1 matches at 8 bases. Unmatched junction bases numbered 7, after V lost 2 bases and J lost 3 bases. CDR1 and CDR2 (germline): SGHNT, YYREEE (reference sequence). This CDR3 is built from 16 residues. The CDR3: CASSLDRGLGYNEQFF. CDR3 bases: TGTGCCAGCAGCTTAGACAGGGGATTAGGCTACAATGAGCAGTTCTTC.

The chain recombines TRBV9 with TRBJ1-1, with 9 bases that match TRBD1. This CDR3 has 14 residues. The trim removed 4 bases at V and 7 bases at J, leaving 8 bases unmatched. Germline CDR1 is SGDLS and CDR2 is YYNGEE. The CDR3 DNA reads TGTGCCAGCAGCCCTGGGACAGGGTACGGTGAAGCTTTCTTT. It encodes CASSPGTGYGEAFF.

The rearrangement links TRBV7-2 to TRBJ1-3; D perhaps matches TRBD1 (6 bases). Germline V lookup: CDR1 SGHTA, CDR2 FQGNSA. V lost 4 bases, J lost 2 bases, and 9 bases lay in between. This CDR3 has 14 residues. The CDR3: CASSSPGAGNTIYF. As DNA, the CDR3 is TGTGCCAGCAGCTCGCCAGGGGCTGGAAACACCATATATTTT.

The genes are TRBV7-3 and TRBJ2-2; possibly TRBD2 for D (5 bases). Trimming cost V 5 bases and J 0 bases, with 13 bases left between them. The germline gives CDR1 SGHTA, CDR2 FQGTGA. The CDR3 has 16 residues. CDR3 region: CASSPHGLTNTGELFF. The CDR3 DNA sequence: TGTGCCAGCAGCCCCCACGGACTGACGAACACCGGGGAGCTGTTTTTT.

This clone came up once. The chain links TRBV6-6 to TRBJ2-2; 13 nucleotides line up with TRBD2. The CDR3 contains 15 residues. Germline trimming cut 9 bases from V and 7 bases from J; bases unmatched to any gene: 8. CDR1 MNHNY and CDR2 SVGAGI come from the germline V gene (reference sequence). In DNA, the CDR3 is TGTGCCAGTTACCGGACTAGCGGGAGCGGCGGGGAGCTGTTTTTT. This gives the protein CASYRTSGSGGELFF.

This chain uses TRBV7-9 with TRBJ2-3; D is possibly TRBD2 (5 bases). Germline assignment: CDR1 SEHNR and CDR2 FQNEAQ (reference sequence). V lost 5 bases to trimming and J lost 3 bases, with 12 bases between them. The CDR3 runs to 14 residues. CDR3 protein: CASSVGIVTDTQYF. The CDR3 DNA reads TGTGCCAGCAGCGTCGGGATAGTGACAGATACGCAGTATTTT.

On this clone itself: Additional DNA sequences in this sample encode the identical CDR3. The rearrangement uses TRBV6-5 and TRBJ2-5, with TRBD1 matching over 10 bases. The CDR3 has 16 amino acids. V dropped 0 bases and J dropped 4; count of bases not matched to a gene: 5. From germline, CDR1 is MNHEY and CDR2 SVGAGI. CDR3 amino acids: CASSYSRTGGGETQYF. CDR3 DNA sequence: TGTGCCAGCAGTTACTCCCGGACAGGGGGAGGAGAGACCCAGTACTTC.

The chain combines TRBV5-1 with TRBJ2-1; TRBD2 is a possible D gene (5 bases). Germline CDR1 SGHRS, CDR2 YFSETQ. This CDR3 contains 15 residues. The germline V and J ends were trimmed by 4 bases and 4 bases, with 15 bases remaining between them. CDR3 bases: TGCGCCAGCAGCATAGAACGGACTGGATACAATGAGCAGTTCTTC. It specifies CASSIERTGYNEQFF.

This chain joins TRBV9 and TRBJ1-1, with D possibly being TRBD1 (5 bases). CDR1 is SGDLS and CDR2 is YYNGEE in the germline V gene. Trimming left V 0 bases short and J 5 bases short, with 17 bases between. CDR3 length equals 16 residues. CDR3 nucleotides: TGTGCCAGCAGCGTAGCTACTCTACAGGCGACGACTGAAGCTTTCTTT. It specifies CASSVATLQATTEAFF.

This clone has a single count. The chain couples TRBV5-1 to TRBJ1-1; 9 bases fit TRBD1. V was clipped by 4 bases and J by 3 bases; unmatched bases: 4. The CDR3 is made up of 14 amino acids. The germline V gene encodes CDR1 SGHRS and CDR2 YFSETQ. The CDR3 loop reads CASSEQGADTEAFF. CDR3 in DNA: TGCGCCAGCAGCGAACAGGGGGCTGACACTGAAGCTTTCTTT.

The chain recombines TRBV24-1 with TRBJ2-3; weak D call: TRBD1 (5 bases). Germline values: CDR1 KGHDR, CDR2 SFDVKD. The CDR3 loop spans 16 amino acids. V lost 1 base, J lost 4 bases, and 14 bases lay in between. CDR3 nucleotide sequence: TGTGCCACCAGTGATTTTTCAGGGATTGGCGCAGATACGCAGTATTTT. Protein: CATSDFSGIGADTQYF.

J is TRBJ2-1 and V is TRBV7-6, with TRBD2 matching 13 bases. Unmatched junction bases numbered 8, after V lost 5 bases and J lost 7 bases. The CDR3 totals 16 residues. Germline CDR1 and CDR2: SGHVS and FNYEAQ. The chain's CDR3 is CASSPGTSGNVNEQFF. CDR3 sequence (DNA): TGTGCCAGCAGCCCTGGGACTAGCGGGAACGTGAATGAGCAGTTCTTC.

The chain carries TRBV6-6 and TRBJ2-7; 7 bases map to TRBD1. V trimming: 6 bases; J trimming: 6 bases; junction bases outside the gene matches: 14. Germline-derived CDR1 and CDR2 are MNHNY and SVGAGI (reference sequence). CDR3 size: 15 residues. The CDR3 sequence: CASSQPGTAYFEQYF. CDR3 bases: TGTGCCAGCAGCCAGCCCGGGACAGCGTACTTCGAGCAGTACTTC.

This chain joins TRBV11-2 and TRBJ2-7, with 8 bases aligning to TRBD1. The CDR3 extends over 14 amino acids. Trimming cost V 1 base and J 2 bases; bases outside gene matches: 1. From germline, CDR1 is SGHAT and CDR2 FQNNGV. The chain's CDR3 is CASSLGQGTYEQYF. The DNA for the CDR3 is TGTGCCAGCAGCTTAGGACAGGGGACCTACGAGCAGTACTTC.

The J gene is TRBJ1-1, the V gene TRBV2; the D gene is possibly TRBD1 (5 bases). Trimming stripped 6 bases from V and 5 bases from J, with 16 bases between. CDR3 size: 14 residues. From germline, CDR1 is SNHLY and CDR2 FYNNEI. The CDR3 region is CASSLGHRITEAFF. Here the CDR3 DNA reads TGTGCCAGCAGCCTTGGACACCGGATTACTGAAGCTTTCTTT.

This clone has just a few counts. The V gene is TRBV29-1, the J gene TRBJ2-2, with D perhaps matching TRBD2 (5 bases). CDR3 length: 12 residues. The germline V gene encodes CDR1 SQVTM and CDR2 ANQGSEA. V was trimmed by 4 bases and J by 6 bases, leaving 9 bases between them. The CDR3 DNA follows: TGCAGCGTTGTTTCGGGGTCCGGGGAGCTGTTTTTT. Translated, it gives CSVVSGSGELFF.

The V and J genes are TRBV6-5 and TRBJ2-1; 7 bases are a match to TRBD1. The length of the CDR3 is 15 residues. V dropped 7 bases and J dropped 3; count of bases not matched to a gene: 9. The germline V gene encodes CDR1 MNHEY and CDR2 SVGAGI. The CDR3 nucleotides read TGTGCCAGCACCCGACCCGGGACAGACTACAATGAGCAGTTCTTC. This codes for CASTRPGTDYNEQFF.

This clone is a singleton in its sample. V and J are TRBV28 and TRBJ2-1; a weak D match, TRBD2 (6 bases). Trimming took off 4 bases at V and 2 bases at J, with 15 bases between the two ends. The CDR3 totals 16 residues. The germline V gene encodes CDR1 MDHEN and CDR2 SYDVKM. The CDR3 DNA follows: TGTGCCAGCAGTTCGTGGGGTAGGAGGGCCTACAATGAGCAGTTCTTC. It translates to CASSSWGRRAYNEQFF.